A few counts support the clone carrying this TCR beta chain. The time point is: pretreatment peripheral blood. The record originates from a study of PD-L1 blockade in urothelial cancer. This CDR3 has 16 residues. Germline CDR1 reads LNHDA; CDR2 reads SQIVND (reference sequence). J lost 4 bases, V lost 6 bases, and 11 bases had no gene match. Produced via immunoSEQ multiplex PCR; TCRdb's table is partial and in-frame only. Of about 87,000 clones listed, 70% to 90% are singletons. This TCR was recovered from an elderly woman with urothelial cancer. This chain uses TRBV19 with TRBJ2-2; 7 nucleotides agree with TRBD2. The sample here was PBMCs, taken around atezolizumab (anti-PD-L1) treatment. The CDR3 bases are TGTGCCAGTAGCAGTCGCCGAGCGGGGACCACCGGGGAGCTGTTTTTT. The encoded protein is CASSSRRAGTTGELFF.